The clone carrying this T cell receptor (beta chain) has only one observation. The sample originates from a study of blood T cell repertoires in COVID-19. Per the germline V gene, CDR1 is SEHNR and CDR2 is FQNEAQ (reference sequence). CDR3 length: 19 residues. Trimming took 5 bases from V and 0 from J, leaving 23 bases between them. The assay was immunoSEQ multiplex PCR, and TCRdb's table has in-frame clones only and misses some. The data hold hundreds of thousands of clones, with under 90% observed a single time. The chain has TRBV7-9 and TRBJ1-3; D might be TRBD1 (5 bases). The sample was peripheral blood. This clonotype was obtained from a man over 45 with COVID-19, enrolled during active disease. DNA of the CDR3: TGTGCCAGCAGCGCCGACAGAAAACGAAAACTGACCTCTGGAAACACCATATATTTT. Translating gives CASSADRKRKLTSGNTIYF.